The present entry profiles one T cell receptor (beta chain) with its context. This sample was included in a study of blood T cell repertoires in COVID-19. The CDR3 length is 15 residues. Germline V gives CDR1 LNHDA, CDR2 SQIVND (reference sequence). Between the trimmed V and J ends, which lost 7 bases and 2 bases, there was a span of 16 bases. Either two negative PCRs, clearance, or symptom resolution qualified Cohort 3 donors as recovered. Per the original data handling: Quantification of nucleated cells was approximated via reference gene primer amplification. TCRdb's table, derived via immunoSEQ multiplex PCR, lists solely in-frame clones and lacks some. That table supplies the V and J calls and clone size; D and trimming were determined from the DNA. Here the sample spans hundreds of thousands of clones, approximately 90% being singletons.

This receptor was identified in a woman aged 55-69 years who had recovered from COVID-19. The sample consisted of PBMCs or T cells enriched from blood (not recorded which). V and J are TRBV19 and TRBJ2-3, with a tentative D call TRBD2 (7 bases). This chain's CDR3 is CASKPRGGLTDTQYF. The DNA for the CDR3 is TGTGCCAGTAAGCCCCGCGGGGGCCTCACAGATACGCAGTATTTT.